Below are 26 T cell receptor beta chains sequenced from a single sample in a study of blood T cell repertoires in COVID-19. Assay used: immunoSEQ multiplex PCR; TCRdb lists only in-frame clones, some missing. This sample has about 180,000 clones, with around 80% found just once. The sample consisted of peripheral blood. Every receptor here comes from a woman of 80 years or more with COVID-19, enrolled during active disease.

This rearrangement joins TRBV4-1 to TRBJ2-7, with a weak D call TRBD1 (6 bases). V was shortened by 4 bases and J by 4 bases, with 14 bases between the two germline ends. The CDR3 runs to 14 residues. Germline-derived CDR1 and CDR2 are MGHRA and YSYEKL. As DNA, the CDR3 is TGCGCCAGCAGCCGAAGACGGGGACAATACGAGCAGTACTTC. Its protein product is CASSRRRGQYEQYF.

This clone came up once. DNA of the CDR3: TGCGCCAGCAGCCCCGGTGGGACTTACGAGGCTTTCTTT. Translating it yields CASSPGGTYEAFF. The chain joins TRBV5-1 to TRBJ1-1, with a possible D match to TRBD1 (5 bases). Trimming cost V 4 bases and J 11 bases, with 18 bases left between them. The CDR3 spans 13 residues. Germline lookup yields CDR1 SGHRS and CDR2 YFSETQ.

The chain employs TRBV3-1 (or the pseudogene TRBV3-2) and TRBJ2-5; weak D call: TRBD2 (7 bases). The CDR3 spans 15 residues. CDR1 and CDR2 from the germline V gene are LGHDT and YNNKEL (reference sequence). V gave up 4 bases and J gave up 1 base, with 13 bases separating them. CDR3 amino acids: CASSLIGGPQETQYF. The CDR3 region has the DNA TGTGCCAGCAGCCTTATCGGGGGGCCCCAAGAGACCCAGTACTTC.

The V and J genes are TRBV14 and TRBJ2-1; 8 positions match TRBD2. After removal of 1 base from V and 4 bases from J, the junction contained 9 bases not matched to a gene. CDR1 and CDR2 from the germline V gene are SGHDN and FVKESK. This CDR3 has 17 residues. The CDR3, as DNA: TGTGCCAGCAGCCAAGGGCCGCGACTAGCGTTTTACAATGAGCAGTTCTTC. Protein sequence: CASSQGPRLAFYNEQFF.

The rearrangement uses TRBV18 and TRBJ1-4; 8 bases match TRBD1. The V and J ends lost 4 bases and 6 bases, in that order; junction bases with no gene match: 4. The CDR3 covers 14 residues. CDR1 KGHSH and CDR2 LQKENI come from the germline V gene. CDR3 region: CASSLDRGDEKLFF. CDR3 in DNA: TGTGCCAGCTCACTCGACAGGGGAGATGAAAAACTGTTTTTT.

The chain combines TRBV5-1 with TRBJ1-2, with 9 positions matching TRBD1. Germline CDR1 is SGHRS and CDR2 is YFSETQ. CDR3 length: 15 residues. V shed 5 bases and J 2 bases; nucleotides not matched to a gene: 7. In DNA form, the CDR3 reads TGCGCCAGCAGATCAGAACAGGGGGCCAACTATGGCTACACCTTC. Protein sequence: CASRSEQGANYGYTF.

This clone was found once. The gene calls are TRBV28 and TRBJ2-3, with a weak D call TRBD1 (6 bases). V was pared by 6 bases and J by 14 bases, with 18 bases between. The germline V gene has CDR1 MDHEN and CDR2 SYDVKM. CDR3 length equals 12 residues. The CDR3 sequence is CASSDLTGSPYF. The DNA of the CDR3 is TGTGCCAGCAGCGACTTAACAGGGTCTCCGTATTTT.

The V gene is TRBV29-1, the J gene TRBJ2-5, with a weak D call TRBD1 (5 bases). Germline assignment: CDR1 SQVTM and CDR2 ANQGSEA. This CDR3 has 15 residues. Deletions cut 8 bases from V and 2 bases from J, with 21 bases between. CDR3 coding DNA: TGCAGCTCCCGAAGCCCGACAGCCTTTCAAGAGACCCAGTACTTC. The encoded protein is CSSRSPTAFQETQYF.

This clone was observed a handful of times. This chain links TRBV10-1 with TRBJ1-3; 8 bases fit TRBD1. The CDR3 length is 13 residues. The germline V gene has CDR1 WNHNN and CDR2 SYGVQD (reference sequence). Unmatched junction bases numbered 4, after V lost 10 bases and J lost 2 bases. This CDR3 is CANRRGPGNTIYF. The CDR3 nucleotides are TGCGCCAACCGCAGGGGGCCTGGAAACACCATATATTTT.

V gene TRBV29-1 combines with J gene TRBJ2-1; D possibly corresponds to TRBD2 (6 bases). Between the trimmed V and J ends, which lost 3 bases and 1 base, there was a span of 10 bases. Germline lookup yields CDR1 SQVTM and CDR2 ANQGSEA. CDR3 length: 14 residues. CDR3 sequence reads: CSVDYGGSYNEQFF. The CDR3, as DNA: TGCAGCGTTGACTACGGGGGTTCCTACAATGAGCAGTTCTTC.

The chain joins TRBV28 to TRBJ1-2, with D maybe TRBD1 (6 bases). The CDR3 is made up of 14 amino acids. Per the germline V gene, CDR1 is MDHEN and CDR2 is SYDVKM. V lost 4 bases to trimming and J lost 5 bases, with 14 bases between them. In DNA form, the CDR3 reads TGTGCCAGCAGTTCTGGACAGAGCGTATATGGCTACACCTTC. Its protein is CASSSGQSVYGYTF.

The V call is TRBV13, the J call TRBJ2-3; 10 bases match TRBD1. V dropped 2 bases and J dropped 0; count of bases not matched to a gene: 5. The length of the CDR3 is 17 residues. Germline values: CDR1 PRHDT, CDR2 FYEKMQ (reference sequence). The CDR3 spells CASSLRRDRGSTDTQYF. The CDR3 nucleotides read TGTGCCAGCAGCTTACGCCGGGACAGGGGTAGCACAGATACGCAGTATTTT.

V usage is TRBV5-6 and J usage is TRBJ1-2; no definite D call. Trimming pared 2 bases from V and 0 bases from J, leaving 8 bases between. This CDR3 is built from 14 residues. Germline CDR1 SGHDT, CDR2 YYEEEE. The CDR3 sequence is CASSLWYTNYGYTF. The CDR3 nucleotides are TGTGCCAGCAGCTTATGGTACACTAACTATGGCTACACCTTC.

The V and J genes are TRBV27 and TRBJ1-5; D is perhaps TRBD1 (5 bases). Trimming stripped 6 bases from V and 2 bases from J, with 14 bases between. The CDR3 loop spans 15 amino acids. Germline CDR1 and CDR2: MNHEY and SMNVEV (reference sequence). Here the CDR3 DNA reads TGTGCCAGCAGGGCCCGGACACCTCGCAATCAGCCCCAGCATTTT. Protein: CASRARTPRNQPQHF.

This chain joins TRBV7-2 and TRBJ2-4; TRBD2 aligns across 7 bases. This CDR3 comprises 15 residues. Germline CDR1 SGHTA, CDR2 FQGNSA. V trimming: 0 bases; J trimming: 1 base; junction bases outside the gene matches: 0. CDR3: CASSLAGGAKNIQYF. The CDR3 DNA follows: TGTGCCAGCAGCTTAGCGGGGGGGGCCAAAAACATTCAGTACTTC. Based on the CDR3 plus reference TRBV7-2 and TRBJ2-4, the full variable domain is GAGVSQSPSNKVTEKGKDVELRCDPISGHTALYWYRQSLGQGLEFLIYFQGNSAPDKSGLPSDRFSAERTGGSVSTLTIQRTQQEDSAVYLCASSLAGGAKNIQYFGAGTRLSVL.

The J gene is TRBJ1-6, the V gene TRBV5-5, with 7 positions matching TRBD1. The V and J ends lost 4 bases and 0 bases, in that order; junction bases with no gene match: 4. This CDR3 has 16 amino acids. Germline V gives CDR1 SGHKS, CDR2 YYEKEE (reference sequence). CDR3 bases: TGTGCCAGCAGCAGGGGACAGAGCTCCTATAATTCACCCCTCCACTTT. Translated: CASSRGQSSYNSPLHF.

The rearrangement links TRBV9 to TRBJ2-3, with D possibly matching TRBD2 (6 bases). The CDR3 has 16 amino acids. Trimming left V 4 bases short and J 0 bases short, with 15 bases between. Germline lookup yields CDR1 SGDLS and CDR2 YYNGEE. The CDR3 loop is CASSLRFAGSTDTQYF. Written as DNA, the CDR3 is TGTGCCAGCAGCTTACGTTTTGCGGGGAGCACAGATACGCAGTATTTT.

This rearrangement joins TRBV4-2 to TRBJ1-5; 8 bases align to TRBD1. V trimming: 3 bases; J trimming: 3 bases; junction bases outside the gene matches: 7. This CDR3 is built from 16 residues. Germline-derived CDR1 and CDR2 are LGHNA and YNFKEQ. The CDR3 reads CASSQQTGAFNQPQHF. In DNA, the CDR3 is TGTGCCAGCAGCCAGCAGACAGGGGCCTTCAATCAGCCCCAGCATTTT.

The chain couples TRBV11-2 to TRBJ2-3; 9 nucleotides agree with TRBD1. With V trimmed by 0 bases and J by 5 bases, 3 bases remained unmatched. The CDR3 sequence is 15 residues long. Germline CDR1 and CDR2: SGHAT and FQNNGV. This chain's CDR3 is CASSLEGTGRDTQYF. CDR3 bases: TGTGCCAGCAGCTTAGAGGGGACAGGGAGAGATACGCAGTATTTT.

The chain is built from TRBV15 and TRBJ1-6; D remains unclear. Germline V CDR1 and CDR2: LNHNV, YYDKDF (reference sequence). Trimming removed 0 bases at V and 7 bases at J, with 16 bases between. The CDR3 extends over 17 amino acids. The CDR3 protein is CATSRDVWGSGNSPLHF. The CDR3, as DNA: TGTGCCACCAGCAGAGATGTTTGGGGTTCGGGGAATTCACCCCTCCACTTT. The full variable domain, with the rest looked up from reference TRBV15 and TRBJ1-6, is DAMVIQNPRYQVTQFGKPVTLSCSQTLNHNVMYWYQQKSSQAPKLLFHYYDKDFNNEADTPDNFQSRRPNTSFCFLDIRSPGLGDTAMYLCATSRDVWGSGNSPLHFGNGTRLTVT.

This clone was detected only a few times. The V and J genes are TRBV27 and TRBJ1-1; no clear D gene. Germline assignment: CDR1 MNHEY and CDR2 SMNVEV (reference sequence). The CDR3 spans 13 residues. The germline V and J ends were trimmed by 5 bases and 3 bases, with 10 bases remaining between them. In nucleotides, the CDR3 is TGTGCCAGCAGTCGTCGGGTGGACACTGAAGCTTTCTTT. It encodes CASSRRVDTEAFF.

The chain links TRBV7-8 to TRBJ2-1; a possible D gene is TRBD1 (6 bases). This CDR3 comprises 14 residues. Germline CDR1 and CDR2: SGHVS and FQNEAQ. V was shortened by 2 bases and J by 8 bases, with 13 bases between the two germline ends. This CDR3 is CASSLSSGDHEQFF. The CDR3 DNA sequence: TGTGCCAGCAGCTTATCCTCAGGGGACCATGAGCAGTTCTTC. Variable domain in full (rest from reference TRBV7-8 and TRBJ2-1): GAGVSQSPRYKVAKRGQDVALRCDPISGHVSLFWYQQALGQGPEFLTYFQNEAQLDKSGLPSDRFFAERPEGSVSTLKIQRTQQEDSAVYLCASSLSSGDHEQFFGPGTRLTVL.

This chain joins TRBV7-3 and TRBJ1-2, with 8 bases aligning to TRBD1. Germline trimming cut 5 bases from V and 4 bases from J; bases unmatched to any gene: 9. CDR1 is SGHTA and CDR2 is FQGTGA in the germline V gene. The CDR3 has 15 residues. Here the CDR3 reads CASSPSTGEVYGYTF. The CDR3 nucleotides are TGTGCCAGCAGCCCTTCGACAGGGGAGGTCTATGGCTACACCTTC.

The CDR3 region is CASSRSYGLLATDTQYF. The CDR3 coding sequence is TGCGCCAGCAGCCGTAGTTACGGACTCCTCGCCACAGATACGCAGTATTTT. The chain employs TRBV5-1 and TRBJ2-3, with D perhaps TRBD2 (5 bases). Trimming shortened V by 4 bases and J by 2 bases, and 20 bases separated the two germline ends. The CDR3 is 17 residues long. In germline, CDR1 is SGHRS, CDR2 YFSETQ. Full variable domain (outside the CDR3, taken from reference TRBV5-1 and TRBJ2-3): KAGVTQTPRYLIKTRGQQVTLSCSPISGHRSVSWYQQTPGQGLQFLFEYFSETQRNKGNFPGRFSGRQFSNSRSEMNVSTLELGDSALYLCASSRSYGLLATDTQYFGPGTRLTVL.

The chain combines TRBV7-8 with TRBJ2-1; D perhaps matches TRBD2 (5 bases). Germline V gene lookup returns CDR1 SGHVS and CDR2 FQNEAQ. The CDR3 totals 12 residues. V lost 5 bases, J lost 10 bases, and 12 bases lay in between. The CDR3: CASSPPTGEQFF. The CDR3 DNA is TGTGCCAGCAGCCCCCCGACGGGGGAGCAGTTCTTC.

This clone was recorded once. The chain recombines TRBV24-1 with TRBJ1-2; 9 bases line up with TRBD1. The germline gives CDR1 KGHDR, CDR2 SFDVKD. V trimming: 5 bases; J trimming: 7 bases; junction bases outside the gene matches: 16. This CDR3 has 17 amino acids. The CDR3 is CATSGPGQGPLGGGYTF. The CDR3 DNA sequence: TGTGCCACCAGTGGCCCGGGACAGGGTCCCCTCGGGGGTGGCTACACCTTC.